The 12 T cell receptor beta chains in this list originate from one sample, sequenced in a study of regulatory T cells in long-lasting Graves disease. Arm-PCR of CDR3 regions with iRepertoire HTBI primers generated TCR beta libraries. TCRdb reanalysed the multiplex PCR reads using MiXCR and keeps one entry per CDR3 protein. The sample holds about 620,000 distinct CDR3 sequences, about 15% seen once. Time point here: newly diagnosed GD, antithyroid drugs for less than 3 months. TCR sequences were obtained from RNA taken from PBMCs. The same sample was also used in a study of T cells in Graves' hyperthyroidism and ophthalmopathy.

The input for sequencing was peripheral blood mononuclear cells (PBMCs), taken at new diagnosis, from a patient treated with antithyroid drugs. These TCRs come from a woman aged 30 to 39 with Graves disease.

As DNA, the CDR3 is TGTGCCAGCAGTTCGCGGAGGGCAGCGAACACTGAAGCTTTCTTT. Encoded protein: CASSSRRAANTEAFF. V is TRBV27 and J is TRBJ1-1, with D unresolved. The germline V gene has CDR1 MNHEY and CDR2 SMNVEV (reference sequence). V lost 4 bases and J 1 base, leaving 13 bases between the germline ends. There are 15 residues in the CDR3.

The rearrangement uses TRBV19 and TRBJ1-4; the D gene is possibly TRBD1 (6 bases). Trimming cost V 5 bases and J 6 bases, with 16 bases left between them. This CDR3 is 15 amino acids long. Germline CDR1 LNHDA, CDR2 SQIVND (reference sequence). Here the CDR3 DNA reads TGTGCCAGTAGTGCACAGGGTGGCATGTATGAAAAACTGTTTTTT. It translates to CASSAQGGMYEKLFF. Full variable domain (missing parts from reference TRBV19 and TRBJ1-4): DGGITQSPKYLFRKEGQNVTLSCEQNLNHDAMYWYRQDPGQGLRLIYYSQIVNDFQKGDIAEGYSVSREKKESFPLTVTSAQKNPTAFYLCASSAQGGMYEKLFFGSGTQLSVL.

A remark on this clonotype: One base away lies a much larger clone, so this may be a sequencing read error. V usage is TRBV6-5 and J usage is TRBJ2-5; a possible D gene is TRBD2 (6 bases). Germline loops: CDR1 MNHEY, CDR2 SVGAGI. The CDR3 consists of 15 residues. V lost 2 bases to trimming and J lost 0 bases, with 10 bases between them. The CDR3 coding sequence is TGTGCCAGCAGTTACGGAGGCGGGGACCAAGAGACCCAGTACTTC. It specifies CASSYGGGDQETQYF.

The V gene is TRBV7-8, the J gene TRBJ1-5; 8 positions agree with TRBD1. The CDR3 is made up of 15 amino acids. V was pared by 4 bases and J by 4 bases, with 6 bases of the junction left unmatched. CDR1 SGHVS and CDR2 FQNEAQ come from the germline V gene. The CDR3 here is CASSSRTGRNQPQHF. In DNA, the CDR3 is TGTGCCAGCAGCTCAAGGACAGGGAGAAATCAGCCCCAGCATTTT.

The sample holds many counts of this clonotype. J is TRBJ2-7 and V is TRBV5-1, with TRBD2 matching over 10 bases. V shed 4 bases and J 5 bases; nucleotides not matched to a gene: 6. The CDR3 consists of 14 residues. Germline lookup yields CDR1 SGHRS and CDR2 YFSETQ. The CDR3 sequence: CASSPLAGVDEQYF. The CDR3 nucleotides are TGCGCCAGCAGCCCTCTAGCGGGAGTCGACGAGCAGTACTTC. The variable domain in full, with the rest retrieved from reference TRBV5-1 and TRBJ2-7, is KAGVTQTPRYLIKTRGQQVTLSCSPISGHRSVSWYQQTPGQGLQFLFEYFSETQRNKGNFPGRFSGRQFSNSRSEMNVSTLELGDSALYLCASSPLAGVDEQYFGPGTRLTVT.

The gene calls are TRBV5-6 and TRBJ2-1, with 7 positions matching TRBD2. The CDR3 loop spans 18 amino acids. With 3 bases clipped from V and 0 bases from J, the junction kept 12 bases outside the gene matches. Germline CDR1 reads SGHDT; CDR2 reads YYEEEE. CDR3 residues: CASSYGTTSESSYNEQFF. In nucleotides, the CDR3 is TGTGCCAGCAGCTACGGGACTACCAGTGAGAGCTCCTACAATGAGCAGTTCTTC.

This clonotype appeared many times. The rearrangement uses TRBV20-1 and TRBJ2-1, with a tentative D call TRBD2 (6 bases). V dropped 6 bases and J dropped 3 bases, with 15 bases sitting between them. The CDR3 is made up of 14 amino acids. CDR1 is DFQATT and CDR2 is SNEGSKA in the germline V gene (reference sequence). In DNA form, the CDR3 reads TGCAGTGCGACCGCAGGAGGGATCTACAATGAGCAGTTCTTC. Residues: CSATAGGIYNEQFF.

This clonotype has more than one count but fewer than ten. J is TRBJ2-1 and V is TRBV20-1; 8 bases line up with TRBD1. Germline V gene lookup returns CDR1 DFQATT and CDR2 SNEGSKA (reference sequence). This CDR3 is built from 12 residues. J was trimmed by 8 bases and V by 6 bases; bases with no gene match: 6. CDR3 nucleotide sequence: TGCAGTGCCAACAGGGGGTCGGATGAGCAGTTCTTC. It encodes CSANRGSDEQFF.

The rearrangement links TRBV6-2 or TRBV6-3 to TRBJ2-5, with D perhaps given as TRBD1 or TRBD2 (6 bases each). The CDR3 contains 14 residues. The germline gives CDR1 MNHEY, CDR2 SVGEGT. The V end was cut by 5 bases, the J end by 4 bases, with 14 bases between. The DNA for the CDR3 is TGTGCCAGCAGTGAGATACAGGGAGGAGAGACCCAGTACTTC. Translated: CASSEIQGGETQYF.

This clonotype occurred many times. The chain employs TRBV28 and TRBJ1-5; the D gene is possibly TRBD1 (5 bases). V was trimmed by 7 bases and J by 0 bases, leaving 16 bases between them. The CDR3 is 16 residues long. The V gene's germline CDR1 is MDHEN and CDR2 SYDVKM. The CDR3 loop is CASIPGRTYSNQPQHF. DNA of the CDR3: TGTGCCAGCATCCCGGGACGGACGTATAGCAATCAGCCCCAGCATTTT. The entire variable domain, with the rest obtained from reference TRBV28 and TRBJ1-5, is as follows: DVKVTQSSRYLVKRTGEKVFLECVQDMDHENMFWYRQDPGLGLRLIYFSYDVKMKEKGDIPEGYSVSREKKERFSLILESASTNQTSMYLCASIPGRTYSNQPQHFGDGTRLSIL.

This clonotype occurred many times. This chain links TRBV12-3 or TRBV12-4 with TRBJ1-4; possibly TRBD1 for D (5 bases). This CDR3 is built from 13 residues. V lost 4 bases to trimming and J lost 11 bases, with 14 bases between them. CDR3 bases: TGTGCCAGCAGTTCTCCGGGGGGAGGGAAACTGTTTTTT. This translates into CASSSPGGGKLFF.

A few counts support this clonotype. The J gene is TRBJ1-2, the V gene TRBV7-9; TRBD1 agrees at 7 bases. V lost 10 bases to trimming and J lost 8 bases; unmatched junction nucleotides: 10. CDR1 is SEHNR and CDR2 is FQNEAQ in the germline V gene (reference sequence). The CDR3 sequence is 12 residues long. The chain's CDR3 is CATVQGSTGYTF. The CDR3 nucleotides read TGTGCCACAGTACAGGGGAGTACGGGCTACACCTTC.